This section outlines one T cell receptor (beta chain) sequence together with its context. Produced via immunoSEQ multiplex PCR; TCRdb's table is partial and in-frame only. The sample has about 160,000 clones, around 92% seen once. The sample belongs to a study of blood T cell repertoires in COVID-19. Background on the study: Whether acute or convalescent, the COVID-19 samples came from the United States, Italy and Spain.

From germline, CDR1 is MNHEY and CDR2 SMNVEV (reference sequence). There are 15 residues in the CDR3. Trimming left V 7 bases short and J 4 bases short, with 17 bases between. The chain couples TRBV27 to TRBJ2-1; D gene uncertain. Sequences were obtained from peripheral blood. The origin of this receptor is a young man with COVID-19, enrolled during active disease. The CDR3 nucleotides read TGTGCCAGCAACCCCGTAGCATTCGGATACAATGAGCAGTTCTTC. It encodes CASNPVAFGYNEQFF.